The present T cell receptor beta chain was sequenced within a study of OX40 agonist ivuxolimab in advanced cancers. Study in general: Of mixed ages from 23 to 79 and averaging about 56 years, the group was roughly 83% male. Three patients got partial responses; one had hepatocellular carcinoma and two had cutaneous melanoma. Regarding the study as a whole: Both blood CD4+ and CD8+ T cells showed clonal growth by week 6 at 0.1 to 3.0 mg/kg.

Assay used: immunoSEQ multiplex PCR; TCRdb lists only in-frame clones, some missing. Of fewer than 30,000 clones listed, 70% to 90% are singletons. Patients were ruled out by autoimmune disease history or systemic immunosuppression. On this clone itself: Its target is unknown.

V lost 5 bases and J lost 1, with 11 bases in between. This CDR3 region has 14 residues. CDR1 and CDR2 (germline): MNHEY, SVGAGI. The chain recombines TRBV6-5 with TRBJ2-5; D is possibly TRBD2 (6 bases). The sequence came from an adult with an advanced solid tumor such as melanoma, head and neck, liver or kidney cancer. This specimen consisted of CD4+ or CD8+ T cells sorted from blood, obtained in a trial of the OX40 agonist ivuxolimab. This CDR3 reads CASSAGGAQETQYF. Written as DNA, the CDR3 is TGTGCCAGCAGTGCCGGGGGAGCCCAAGAGACCCAGTACTTC.